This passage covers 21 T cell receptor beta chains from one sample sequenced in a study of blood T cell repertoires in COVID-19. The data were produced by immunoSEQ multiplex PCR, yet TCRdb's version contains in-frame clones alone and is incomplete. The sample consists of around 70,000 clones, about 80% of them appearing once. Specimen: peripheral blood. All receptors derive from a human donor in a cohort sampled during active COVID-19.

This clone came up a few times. The CDR3 DNA is TGTGCCAGCAGTTATGAGTTCTCGGCCAAAAACATTCAGTACTTC. It translates to CASSYEFSAKNIQYF. The genes are TRBV6-6 and TRBJ2-4; D unclear. Germline V gene sequence: CDR1 MNHNY, CDR2 SVGAGI (reference sequence). CDR3 length equals 15 residues. V dropped 3 bases and J dropped 1 base, with 10 bases sitting between them.

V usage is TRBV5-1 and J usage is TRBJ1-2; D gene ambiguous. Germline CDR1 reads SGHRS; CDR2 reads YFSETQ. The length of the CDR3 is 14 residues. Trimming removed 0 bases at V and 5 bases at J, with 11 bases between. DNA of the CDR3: TGCGCCAGCAGCTTGGAGGGAGTCAGGTATGGCTACACCTTC. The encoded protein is CASSLEGVRYGYTF.

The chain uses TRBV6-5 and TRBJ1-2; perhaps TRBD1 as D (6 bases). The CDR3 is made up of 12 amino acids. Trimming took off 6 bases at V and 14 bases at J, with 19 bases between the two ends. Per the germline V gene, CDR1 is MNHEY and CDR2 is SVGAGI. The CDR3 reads CASRDQPGVLTF. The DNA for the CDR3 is TGTGCCAGCAGAGATCAACCAGGGGTTCTTACCTTC.

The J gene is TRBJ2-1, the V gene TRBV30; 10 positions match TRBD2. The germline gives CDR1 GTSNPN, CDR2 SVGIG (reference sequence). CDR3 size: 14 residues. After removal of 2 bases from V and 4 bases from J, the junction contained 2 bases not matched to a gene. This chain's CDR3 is CAWSLAGVYNEQFF. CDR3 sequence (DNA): TGTGCCTGGAGTCTAGCGGGAGTTTACAATGAGCAGTTCTTC.

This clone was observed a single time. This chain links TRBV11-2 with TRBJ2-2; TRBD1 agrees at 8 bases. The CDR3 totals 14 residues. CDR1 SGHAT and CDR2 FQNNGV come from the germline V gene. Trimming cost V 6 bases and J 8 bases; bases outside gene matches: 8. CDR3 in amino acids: CASRDGTGWGELFF. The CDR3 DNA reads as TGTGCCAGCAGGGACGGGACAGGTTGGGGGGAGCTGTTTTTT. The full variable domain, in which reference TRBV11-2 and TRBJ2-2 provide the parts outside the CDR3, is EAGVAQSPRYKIIEKRQSVAFWCNPISGHATLYWYQQILGQGPKLLIQFQNNGVVDDSQLPKDRFSAERLKGVDSTLKIQPAKLEDSAVYLCASRDGTGWGELFFGEGSRLTVL.

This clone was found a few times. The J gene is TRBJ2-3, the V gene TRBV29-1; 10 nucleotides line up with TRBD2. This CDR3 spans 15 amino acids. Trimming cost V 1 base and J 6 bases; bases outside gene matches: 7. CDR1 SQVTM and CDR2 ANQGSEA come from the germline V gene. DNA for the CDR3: TGCAGCGTTGAAGGGGGGCTAGCGGGAGAGGATACGCAGTATTTT. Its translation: CSVEGGLAGEDTQYF.

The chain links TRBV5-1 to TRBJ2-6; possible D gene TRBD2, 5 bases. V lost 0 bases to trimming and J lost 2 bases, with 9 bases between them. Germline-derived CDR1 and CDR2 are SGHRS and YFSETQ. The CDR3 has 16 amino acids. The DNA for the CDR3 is TGCGCCAGCAGCTTGGAACCAGCGGCTGGGGCCAACGTCCTGACTTTC. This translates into CASSLEPAAGANVLTF. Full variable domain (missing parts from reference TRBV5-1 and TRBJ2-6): KAGVTQTPRYLIKTRGQQVTLSCSPISGHRSVSWYQQTPGQGLQFLFEYFSETQRNKGNFPGRFSGRQFSNSRSEMNVSTLELGDSALYLCASSLEPAAGANVLTFGAGSRLTVL.

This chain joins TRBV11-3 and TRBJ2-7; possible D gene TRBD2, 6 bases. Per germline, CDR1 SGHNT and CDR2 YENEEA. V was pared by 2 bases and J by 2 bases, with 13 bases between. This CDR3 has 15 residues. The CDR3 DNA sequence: TGTGCCAGCAGCTTACTTGGCGGGAACACCTACGAGCAGTACTTC. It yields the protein CASSLLGGNTYEQYF.

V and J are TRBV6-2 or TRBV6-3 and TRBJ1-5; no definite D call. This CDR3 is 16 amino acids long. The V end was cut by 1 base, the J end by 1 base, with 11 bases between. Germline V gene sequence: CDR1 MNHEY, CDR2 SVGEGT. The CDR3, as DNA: TGTGCCAGCAGTTACTTCGTACCTCGGAGCAATCAGCCCCAGCATTTT. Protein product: CASSYFVPRSNQPQHF.

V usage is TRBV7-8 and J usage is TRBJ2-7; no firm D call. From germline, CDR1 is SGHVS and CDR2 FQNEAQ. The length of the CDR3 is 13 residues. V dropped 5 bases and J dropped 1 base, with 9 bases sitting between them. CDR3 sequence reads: CASSRTQSYEQYF. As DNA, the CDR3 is TGTGCCAGCAGCAGAACACAATCCTACGAGCAGTACTTC. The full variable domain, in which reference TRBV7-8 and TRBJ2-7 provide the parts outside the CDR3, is GAGVSQSPRYKVAKRGQDVALRCDPISGHVSLFWYQQALGQGPEFLTYFQNEAQLDKSGLPSDRFFAERPEGSVSTLKIQRTQQEDSAVYLCASSRTQSYEQYFGPGTRLTVT.

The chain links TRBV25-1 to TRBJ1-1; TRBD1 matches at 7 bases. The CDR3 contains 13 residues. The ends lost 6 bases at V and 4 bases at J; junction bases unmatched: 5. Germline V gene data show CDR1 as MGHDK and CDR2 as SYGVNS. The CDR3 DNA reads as TGTGCCAGCAGGGAAGACAGGGCCACTGAAGCTTTCTTT. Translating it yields CASREDRATEAFF.

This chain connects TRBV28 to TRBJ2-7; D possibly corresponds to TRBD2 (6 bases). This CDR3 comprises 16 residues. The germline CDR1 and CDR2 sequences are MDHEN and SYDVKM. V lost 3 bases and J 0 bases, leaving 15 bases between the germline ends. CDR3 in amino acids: CASSFRLGSTSYEQYF. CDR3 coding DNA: TGTGCCAGCAGTTTCCGACTAGGGTCAACCTCCTACGAGCAGTACTTC.

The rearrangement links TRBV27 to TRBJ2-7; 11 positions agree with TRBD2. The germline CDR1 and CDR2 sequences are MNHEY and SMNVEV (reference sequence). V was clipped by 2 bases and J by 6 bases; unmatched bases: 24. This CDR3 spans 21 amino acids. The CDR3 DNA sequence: TGTGCCAGCAGTTTACCACAGAGGGTGACTAGCGGGACCACACTTGGGGGCGAGCAGTACTTC. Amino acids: CASSLPQRVTSGTTLGGEQYF.

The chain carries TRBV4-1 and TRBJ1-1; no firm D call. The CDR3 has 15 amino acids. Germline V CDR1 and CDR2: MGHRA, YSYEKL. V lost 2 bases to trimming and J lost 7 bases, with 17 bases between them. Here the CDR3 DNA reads TGCGCCAGCAGCCAAAGTCAGGCCACGAACGGTGAAGCTTTCTTT. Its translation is CASSQSQATNGEAFF.

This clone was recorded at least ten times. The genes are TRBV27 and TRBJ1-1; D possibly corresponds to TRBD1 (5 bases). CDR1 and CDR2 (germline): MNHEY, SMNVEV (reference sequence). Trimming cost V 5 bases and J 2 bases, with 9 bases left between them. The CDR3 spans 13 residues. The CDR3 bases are TGTGCCAGCAGTAAGACAGTTAACACTGAAGCTTTCTTT. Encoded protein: CASSKTVNTEAFF.

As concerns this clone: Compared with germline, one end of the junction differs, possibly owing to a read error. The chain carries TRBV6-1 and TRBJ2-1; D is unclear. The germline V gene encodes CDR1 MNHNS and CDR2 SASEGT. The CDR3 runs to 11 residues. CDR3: CVSSEARGQFF. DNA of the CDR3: TGTGTCAGCAGTGAAGCCCGCGGGCAGTTCTTC.

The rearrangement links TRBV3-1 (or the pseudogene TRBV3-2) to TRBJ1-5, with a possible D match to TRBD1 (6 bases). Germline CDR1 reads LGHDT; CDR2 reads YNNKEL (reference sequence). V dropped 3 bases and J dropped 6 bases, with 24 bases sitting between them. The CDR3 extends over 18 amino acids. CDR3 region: CASSHKGGGRGPGQPQHF. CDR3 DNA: TGTGCCAGCAGCCACAAAGGGGGGGGAAGGGGTCCGGGTCAGCCCCAGCATTTT.

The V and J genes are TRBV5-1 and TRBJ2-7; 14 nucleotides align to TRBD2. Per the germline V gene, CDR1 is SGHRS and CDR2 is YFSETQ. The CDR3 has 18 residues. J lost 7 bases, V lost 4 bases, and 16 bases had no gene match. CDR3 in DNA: TGCGCCAGCAGCGTAGGGACTAGCGGGAGACACACCTCATTTGAGCAGTACTTC. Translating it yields CASSVGTSGRHTSFEQYF.

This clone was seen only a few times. The CDR3 loop is CAWSVRGLETQYF. In DNA form, the CDR3 reads TGTGCCTGGAGTGTACGAGGATTAGAGACCCAGTACTTC. V gene TRBV30 combines with J gene TRBJ2-5; D is uncertain. The CDR3 totals 13 residues. Germline CDR1 reads GTSNPN; CDR2 reads SVGIG (reference sequence). Trimming removed 0 bases at V and 4 bases at J, with 9 bases between.

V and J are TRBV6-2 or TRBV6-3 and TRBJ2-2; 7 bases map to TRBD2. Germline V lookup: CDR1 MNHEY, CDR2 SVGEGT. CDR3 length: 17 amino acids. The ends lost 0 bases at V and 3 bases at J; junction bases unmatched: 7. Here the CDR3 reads CASSYSLASGDTGELFF. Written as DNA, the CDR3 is TGTGCCAGCAGTTACTCTCTGGCTAGCGGAGACACCGGGGAGCTGTTTTTT.

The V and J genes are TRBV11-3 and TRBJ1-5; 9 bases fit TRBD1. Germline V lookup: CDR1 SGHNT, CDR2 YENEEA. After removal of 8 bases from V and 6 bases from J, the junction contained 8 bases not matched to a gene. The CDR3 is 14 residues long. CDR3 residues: CASGPTGGCQPQHF. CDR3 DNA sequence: TGTGCCAGCGGACCGACAGGGGGATGTCAGCCCCAGCATTTT.